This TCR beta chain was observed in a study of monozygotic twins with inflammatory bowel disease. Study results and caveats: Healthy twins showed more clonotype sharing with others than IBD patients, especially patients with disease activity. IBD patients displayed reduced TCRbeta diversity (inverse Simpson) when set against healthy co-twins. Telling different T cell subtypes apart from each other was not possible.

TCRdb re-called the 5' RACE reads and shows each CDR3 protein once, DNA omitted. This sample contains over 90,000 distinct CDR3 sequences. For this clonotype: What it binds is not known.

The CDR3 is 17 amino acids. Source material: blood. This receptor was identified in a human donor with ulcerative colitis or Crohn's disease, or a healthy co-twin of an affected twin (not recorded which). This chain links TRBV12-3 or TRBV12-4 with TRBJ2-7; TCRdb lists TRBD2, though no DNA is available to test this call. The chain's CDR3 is CASSLMSSGRGSYEQYF.